This TCR beta chain was obtained from a study of cytomegalovirus exposure and HLA in healthy donors. This clone was counted once. The target antigen is unknown. The CDR3 spans 14 residues. The J segment lost 7 bases and the V segment lost 5 bases, leaving 9 bases of the junction unmatched. CDR1 is SGHTA, CDR2 FQGTGA, per germline. Study-wide results and limits: Most TCR sequences showed up rarely, but some public TCRs showed up in many donors.

Profiled with immunoSEQ multiplex PCR; TCRdb holds only in-frame clones, not every one. This sample yields around 170,000 clones, of which 85% are seen a single time; more than 15% belongs to the top ten. The chain carries TRBV7-3 and TRBJ1-2; 8 bases fit TRBD1. This receptor was obtained from a man aged 18 to 30 in good health and CMV-seropositive. Sequenced sample: PBMCs. As DNA, the CDR3 is TGTGCCAGCAGCCTCCAGGGGGCCGGTGGTGGCTACACCTTC. Residues: CASSLQGAGGGYTF.